Listed here are 15 T cell receptor beta chains from one sample, sequenced in a study of T-cell reconstitution after alpha-beta-depleted transplantation in children. Researchers prepared the TCRbeta library using unique molecular identifiers, the study reports. Each CDR3 protein is one row after TCRdb ran MiXCR on the PCR reads. Found here are about 600,000 distinct CDR3 sequences, more than 20% of them singletons; the top ten hold roughly an eighth. The sample consisted of PBMCs, mostly from graft donor cells, taken 360 days after TCRalphabeta/CD19-depleted stem cell transplant. Source of these receptors: a boy under three years old who had a stem cell transplant for acute myeloid leukemia, so the T cells may come from the graft donor.

The chain recombines TRBV6-2 or TRBV6-3 with TRBJ2-2; tentatively, D is TRBD1 (5 bases). The V end lost 6 bases, the J end lost 6 bases, and 17 bases lay between the germline ends. CDR3 length equals 15 residues. Germline loops: CDR1 MNHEY, CDR2 SVGEGT. In DNA, the CDR3 is TGTGCCAGCAGCGACTCCAGGGTTCTGGCCGGGGAGCTGTTTTTT. This sequence encodes CASSDSRVLAGELFF.

In its sample, this clonotype was seen a few times. The CDR3: CASSLAGTYYNEQFF. For the CDR3, the DNA is TGTGCCAGCAGCTTGGCTGGGACATACTACAATGAGCAGTTCTTC. The V and J genes are TRBV5-5 and TRBJ2-1; TRBD1 is a possible D gene (6 bases). Between the trimmed V and J ends, which lost 0 bases and 3 bases, there was a span of 10 bases. Germline-derived CDR1 and CDR2 are SGHKS and YYEKEE (reference sequence). The CDR3 spans 15 residues.

V usage is TRBV20-1 and J usage is TRBJ1-5; D is undetermined. CDR3 size: 12 residues. Per germline, CDR1 DFQATT and CDR2 SNEGSKA (reference sequence). The V end lost 0 bases, the J end lost 5 bases, and 5 bases lay between the germline ends. CDR3 residues: CSARDRHQPQHF. As DNA, the CDR3 is TGCAGTGCTAGAGATCGTCATCAGCCCCAGCATTTT.

The chain combines TRBV2 with TRBJ1-2; D perhaps matches TRBD1 (5 bases). The V gene's germline CDR1 is SNHLY and CDR2 FYNNEI. Trimming took off 5 bases at V and 4 bases at J, with 11 bases between the two ends. CDR3 size: 13 residues. CDR3 residues: CASSTDGGYGYTF. CDR3 bases: TGTGCCAGCAGTACGGACGGGGGCTATGGCTACACCTTC. The full variable domain, its missing parts supplied by reference TRBV2 and TRBJ1-2, is EPEVTQTPSHQVTQMGQEVILRCVPISNHLYFYWYRQILGQKVEFLVSFYNNEISEKSEIFDDQFSVERPDGSNFTLKIRSTKLEDSAMYFCASSTDGGYGYTFGSGTRLTVV.

The chain has TRBV9 and TRBJ2-1, with D possibly being TRBD2 (5 bases). The germline V gene has CDR1 SGDLS and CDR2 YYNGEE. The CDR3 is 15 amino acids. V lost 0 bases, J lost 0 bases, and 7 bases lay in between. CDR3 DNA sequence: TGTGCCAGCAGCGTAGCGGGAACCTCCTACAATGAGCAGTTCTTC. This sequence encodes CASSVAGTSYNEQFF.

Notes on this clonotype: The junction and the germline gene differ at one end; a read error may be behind it. The chain is built from TRBV2 and TRBJ1-5; a possible D gene is TRBD1 (5 bases). Germline CDR1 reads SNHLY; CDR2 reads FYNNEI. This CDR3 spans 18 amino acids. The CDR3 region has the DNA TGTACCAGCAGTTTCTCGGGGATATACGGTACGGGGGATCAGCCCCAGCATTTT. Residues: CTSSFSGIYGTGDQPQHF.

This clonotype appeared a few times. In DNA, the CDR3 is TGTGCCAGCAGTTTAAATGACGGGAACACTGAAGCTTTCTTT. Amino acid sequence: CASSLNDGNTEAFF. This rearrangement joins TRBV12-3 or TRBV12-4 to TRBJ1-1; no clear D. V was shortened by 2 bases and J by 1 base, with 8 bases between the two germline ends. The CDR3 runs 14 residues.

The chain carries TRBV6-2 or TRBV6-3 and TRBJ2-5; the D gene is possibly TRBD2 (5 bases). Germline CDR1 is MNHEY and CDR2 is SVGEGT. Between the trimmed V and J ends, which lost 5 bases and 5 bases, there was a span of 18 bases. This CDR3 is 15 amino acids long. CDR3 in amino acids: CASSRDRANGETQYF. CDR3 nucleotide sequence: TGTGCCAGCAGTCGGGATCGCGCGAATGGGGAGACCCAGTACTTC.

J is TRBJ1-1 and V is TRBV12-3 or TRBV12-4, with D maybe TRBD1 (6 bases). V was pared by 10 bases and J by 3 bases, with 9 bases between. The CDR3 is 11 amino acids. CDR3 amino acids: CATKGDTEAFF. The CDR3 DNA reads TGTGCCACCAAGGGGGACACTGAAGCTTTCTTT.

This chain joins TRBV6-2 or TRBV6-3 and TRBJ2-1, with 14 bases lining up with TRBD2. The germline V gene has CDR1 MNHEY and CDR2 SVGEGT. The CDR3 has 16 residues. V was pared by 5 bases and J by 8 bases, with 8 bases of the junction left unmatched. As DNA, the CDR3 is TGTGCCAGCAGTACTCAGACTAGCGGGGGGGCTTATGAGCAGTTCTTC. Translating gives CASSTQTSGGAYEQFF.

The chain employs TRBV11-2 and TRBJ2-1; TRBD2 matches at 12 bases. Germline V gives CDR1 SGHAT, CDR2 FQNNGV. The CDR3 has 20 amino acids. With 4 bases clipped from V and 3 bases from J, the junction kept 16 bases outside the gene matches. CDR3 amino acids: CASSSLLAGGLSTHYNEQFF. CDR3 DNA sequence: TGTGCCAGCAGCTCACTACTAGCGGGGGGCCTATCTACGCACTACAATGAGCAGTTCTTC.

This clonotype was observed a handful of times. The chain recombines TRBV5-5 with TRBJ2-7, with a possible D match to TRBD1 (5 bases). Trimming removed 6 bases at V and 2 bases at J, with 15 bases between. The CDR3 totals 14 residues. Per the germline V gene, CDR1 is SGHKS and CDR2 is YYEKEE (reference sequence). CDR3 in amino acids: CASTLGTGAYEQYV. CDR3 nucleotides: TGTGCCAGCACCCTAGGTACAGGCGCCTACGAGCAGTACGTC.

This clonotype was counted many times. The chain has TRBV12-3 or TRBV12-4 and TRBJ2-7, with TRBD1 matching 7 bases. The CDR3 loop spans 12 amino acids. V shed 4 bases and J 7 bases; nucleotides not matched to a gene: 4. As DNA, the CDR3 is TGTGCCAGCAGTTCCCGGACAGGAGAGCAGTACTTC. It encodes CASSSRTGEQYF.

This clonotype was counted ten times or more. The CDR3 sequence is CASSLGQGARYEQFF. The CDR3 nucleotides read TGTGCCAGCAGCTTGGGGCAGGGGGCTAGATATGAGCAGTTCTTC. This chain connects TRBV5-5 to TRBJ2-1, with 8 bases fitting TRBD1. This CDR3 has 15 residues. V lost 0 bases and J lost 8; bases outside the gene matches: 7. Germline loops: CDR1 SGHKS, CDR2 YYEKEE (reference sequence). Filled out from reference TRBV5-5 and TRBJ2-1, the complete variable domain reads DAGVTQSPTHLIKTRGQQVTLRCSPISGHKSVSWYQQVLGQGPQFIFQYYEKEERGRGNFPDRFSARQFPNYSSELNVNALLLGDSALYLCASSLGQGARYEQFFGPGTRLTVL.

Ten or more counts support this clonotype. The V and J genes are TRBV29-1 and TRBJ1-1; no clear D. The CDR3 runs 14 residues. Germline loops: CDR1 SQVTM, CDR2 ANQGSEA. Trimming stripped 2 bases from V and 1 base from J, with 11 bases between. The CDR3 DNA follows: TGCAGCGTTGAATATCTTTACGGGAACACTGAAGCTTTCTTT. Protein product: CSVEYLYGNTEAFF.